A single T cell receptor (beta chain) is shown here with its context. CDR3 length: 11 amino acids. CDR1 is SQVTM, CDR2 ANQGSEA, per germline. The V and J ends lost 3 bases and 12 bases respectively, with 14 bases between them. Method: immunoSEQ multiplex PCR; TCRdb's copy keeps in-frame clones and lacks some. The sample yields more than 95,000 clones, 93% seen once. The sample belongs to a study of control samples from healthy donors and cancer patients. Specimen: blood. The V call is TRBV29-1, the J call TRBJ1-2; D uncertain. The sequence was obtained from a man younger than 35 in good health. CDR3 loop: CSVDRSVIHTF. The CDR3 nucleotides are TGCAGCGTTGACAGGTCGGTTATCCACACCTTC. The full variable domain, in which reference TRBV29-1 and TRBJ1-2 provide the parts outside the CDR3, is SAVISQKPSRDICQRGTSLTIQCQVDSQVTMMFWYRQQPGQSLTLIATANQGSEATYESGFVIDKFPISRPNLTFSTLTVSNMSPEDSSIYLCSVDRSVIHTFGSGTRLTVV.